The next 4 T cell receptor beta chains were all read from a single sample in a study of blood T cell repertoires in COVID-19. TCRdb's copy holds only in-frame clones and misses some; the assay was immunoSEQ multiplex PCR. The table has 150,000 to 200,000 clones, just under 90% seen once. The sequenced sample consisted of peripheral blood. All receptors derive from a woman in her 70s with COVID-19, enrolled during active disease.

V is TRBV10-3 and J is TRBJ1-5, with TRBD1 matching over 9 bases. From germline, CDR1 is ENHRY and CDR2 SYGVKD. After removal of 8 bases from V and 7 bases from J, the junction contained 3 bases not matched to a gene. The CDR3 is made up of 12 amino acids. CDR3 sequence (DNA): TGTGCCATCGGGGACAGGGCCCAGCCCCAGCATTTT. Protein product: CAIGDRAQPQHF.

The CDR3 is CASRGTVHSDTQYF. CDR3 sequence (DNA): TGTGCCAGCAGGGGGACAGTTCACTCAGATACGCAGTATTTT. The rearrangement links TRBV6-5 to TRBJ2-3; 7 bases are a match to TRBD1. This CDR3 is built from 14 residues. V gave up 6 bases and J gave up 4 bases; unmatched junction bases: 7. CDR1 and CDR2 (germline): MNHEY, SVGAGI.

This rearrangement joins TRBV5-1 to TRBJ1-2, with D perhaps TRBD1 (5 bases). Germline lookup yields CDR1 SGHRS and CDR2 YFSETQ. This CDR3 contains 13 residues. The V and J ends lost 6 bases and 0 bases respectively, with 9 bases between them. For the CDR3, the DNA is TGCGCCAGCACCCTGACAGCTAACTATGGCTACACCTTC. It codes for CASTLTANYGYTF.

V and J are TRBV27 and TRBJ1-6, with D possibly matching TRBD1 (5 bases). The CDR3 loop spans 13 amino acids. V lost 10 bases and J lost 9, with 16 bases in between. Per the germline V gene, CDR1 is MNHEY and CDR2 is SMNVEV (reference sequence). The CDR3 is CATKWGGGSPLHF. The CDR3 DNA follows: TGTGCCACCAAGTGGGGGGGAGGTTCACCCCTCCACTTT.